This TCR beta chain comes out of a study of cytotoxic CD8 clonotypes in ibrutinib-treated CLL. Concerning this clone itself: The antigen is undetermined.

Deep sequencing aimed at 1 in 200,000 to 1 in 1 million T cells' resolution. The method was immunoSEQ multiplex PCR; TCRdb's version includes in-frame clones alone and lacks a portion of them. The sample holds roughly 200,000 clones, 65% to 80% seen once. The CDR3 is 15 amino acids. The V and J ends lost 10 bases and 2 bases respectively, with 18 bases between them. Germline values: CDR1 LNHDA, CDR2 SQIVND (reference sequence). Study-level points and caveats: Public clonotypes were rare and shrank or held steady on treatment. Ibrutinib response saw clonality rise, and progression saw it return toward baseline.

V is TRBV19 and J is TRBJ1-5, with D perhaps matching TRBD1 (5 bases). Sequenced here: PBMCs, sampled after 12 months of ibrutinib treatment. The clonotype was recovered from a human donor with chronic lymphocytic leukemia. The DNA for the CDR3 is TGTGCCACGATCCAATCTGGCAGGGGCAATCAGCCCCAGCATTTT. This codes for CATIQSGRGNQPQHF.